This T cell receptor (beta chain) derives from a study of T cells after posttransplantation cyclophosphamide. Looked up from germline, CDR1 is SNHLY and CDR2 is FYNNEI. The CDR3 is 14 amino acids. The ends were cut back, 3 bases at V and 4 bases at J, with 12 bases in the middle. The table came from immunoSEQ multiplex PCR; TCRdb's copy has only in-frame clones and leaves some out. The sample holds about 5,400 clones, roughly 93% seen once. In the case of this clone: Antigen specificity is unknown.

Findings and caveats of the study: Later post-transplant blood repertoires were often dominated by donor CD8+ memory clones. TRB clonality was highly associated with recipient CMV seropositivity and reactivation. Skin or GI-infiltrating T cells shared few TRB sequences with blood.

The material sequenced was CD4+ T cells sorted from bone marrow. V and J are TRBV2 and TRBJ1-1, with D possibly being TRBD1 (6 bases). This TCR was sampled from a woman aged 60-75 years in good health, CMV-negative, and a related stem cell transplant donor. This CDR3 reads CASSEGGPPTEAFF. The CDR3, as DNA: TGTGCCAGCAGTGAGGGGGGGCCCCCCACTGAAGCTTTCTTT.